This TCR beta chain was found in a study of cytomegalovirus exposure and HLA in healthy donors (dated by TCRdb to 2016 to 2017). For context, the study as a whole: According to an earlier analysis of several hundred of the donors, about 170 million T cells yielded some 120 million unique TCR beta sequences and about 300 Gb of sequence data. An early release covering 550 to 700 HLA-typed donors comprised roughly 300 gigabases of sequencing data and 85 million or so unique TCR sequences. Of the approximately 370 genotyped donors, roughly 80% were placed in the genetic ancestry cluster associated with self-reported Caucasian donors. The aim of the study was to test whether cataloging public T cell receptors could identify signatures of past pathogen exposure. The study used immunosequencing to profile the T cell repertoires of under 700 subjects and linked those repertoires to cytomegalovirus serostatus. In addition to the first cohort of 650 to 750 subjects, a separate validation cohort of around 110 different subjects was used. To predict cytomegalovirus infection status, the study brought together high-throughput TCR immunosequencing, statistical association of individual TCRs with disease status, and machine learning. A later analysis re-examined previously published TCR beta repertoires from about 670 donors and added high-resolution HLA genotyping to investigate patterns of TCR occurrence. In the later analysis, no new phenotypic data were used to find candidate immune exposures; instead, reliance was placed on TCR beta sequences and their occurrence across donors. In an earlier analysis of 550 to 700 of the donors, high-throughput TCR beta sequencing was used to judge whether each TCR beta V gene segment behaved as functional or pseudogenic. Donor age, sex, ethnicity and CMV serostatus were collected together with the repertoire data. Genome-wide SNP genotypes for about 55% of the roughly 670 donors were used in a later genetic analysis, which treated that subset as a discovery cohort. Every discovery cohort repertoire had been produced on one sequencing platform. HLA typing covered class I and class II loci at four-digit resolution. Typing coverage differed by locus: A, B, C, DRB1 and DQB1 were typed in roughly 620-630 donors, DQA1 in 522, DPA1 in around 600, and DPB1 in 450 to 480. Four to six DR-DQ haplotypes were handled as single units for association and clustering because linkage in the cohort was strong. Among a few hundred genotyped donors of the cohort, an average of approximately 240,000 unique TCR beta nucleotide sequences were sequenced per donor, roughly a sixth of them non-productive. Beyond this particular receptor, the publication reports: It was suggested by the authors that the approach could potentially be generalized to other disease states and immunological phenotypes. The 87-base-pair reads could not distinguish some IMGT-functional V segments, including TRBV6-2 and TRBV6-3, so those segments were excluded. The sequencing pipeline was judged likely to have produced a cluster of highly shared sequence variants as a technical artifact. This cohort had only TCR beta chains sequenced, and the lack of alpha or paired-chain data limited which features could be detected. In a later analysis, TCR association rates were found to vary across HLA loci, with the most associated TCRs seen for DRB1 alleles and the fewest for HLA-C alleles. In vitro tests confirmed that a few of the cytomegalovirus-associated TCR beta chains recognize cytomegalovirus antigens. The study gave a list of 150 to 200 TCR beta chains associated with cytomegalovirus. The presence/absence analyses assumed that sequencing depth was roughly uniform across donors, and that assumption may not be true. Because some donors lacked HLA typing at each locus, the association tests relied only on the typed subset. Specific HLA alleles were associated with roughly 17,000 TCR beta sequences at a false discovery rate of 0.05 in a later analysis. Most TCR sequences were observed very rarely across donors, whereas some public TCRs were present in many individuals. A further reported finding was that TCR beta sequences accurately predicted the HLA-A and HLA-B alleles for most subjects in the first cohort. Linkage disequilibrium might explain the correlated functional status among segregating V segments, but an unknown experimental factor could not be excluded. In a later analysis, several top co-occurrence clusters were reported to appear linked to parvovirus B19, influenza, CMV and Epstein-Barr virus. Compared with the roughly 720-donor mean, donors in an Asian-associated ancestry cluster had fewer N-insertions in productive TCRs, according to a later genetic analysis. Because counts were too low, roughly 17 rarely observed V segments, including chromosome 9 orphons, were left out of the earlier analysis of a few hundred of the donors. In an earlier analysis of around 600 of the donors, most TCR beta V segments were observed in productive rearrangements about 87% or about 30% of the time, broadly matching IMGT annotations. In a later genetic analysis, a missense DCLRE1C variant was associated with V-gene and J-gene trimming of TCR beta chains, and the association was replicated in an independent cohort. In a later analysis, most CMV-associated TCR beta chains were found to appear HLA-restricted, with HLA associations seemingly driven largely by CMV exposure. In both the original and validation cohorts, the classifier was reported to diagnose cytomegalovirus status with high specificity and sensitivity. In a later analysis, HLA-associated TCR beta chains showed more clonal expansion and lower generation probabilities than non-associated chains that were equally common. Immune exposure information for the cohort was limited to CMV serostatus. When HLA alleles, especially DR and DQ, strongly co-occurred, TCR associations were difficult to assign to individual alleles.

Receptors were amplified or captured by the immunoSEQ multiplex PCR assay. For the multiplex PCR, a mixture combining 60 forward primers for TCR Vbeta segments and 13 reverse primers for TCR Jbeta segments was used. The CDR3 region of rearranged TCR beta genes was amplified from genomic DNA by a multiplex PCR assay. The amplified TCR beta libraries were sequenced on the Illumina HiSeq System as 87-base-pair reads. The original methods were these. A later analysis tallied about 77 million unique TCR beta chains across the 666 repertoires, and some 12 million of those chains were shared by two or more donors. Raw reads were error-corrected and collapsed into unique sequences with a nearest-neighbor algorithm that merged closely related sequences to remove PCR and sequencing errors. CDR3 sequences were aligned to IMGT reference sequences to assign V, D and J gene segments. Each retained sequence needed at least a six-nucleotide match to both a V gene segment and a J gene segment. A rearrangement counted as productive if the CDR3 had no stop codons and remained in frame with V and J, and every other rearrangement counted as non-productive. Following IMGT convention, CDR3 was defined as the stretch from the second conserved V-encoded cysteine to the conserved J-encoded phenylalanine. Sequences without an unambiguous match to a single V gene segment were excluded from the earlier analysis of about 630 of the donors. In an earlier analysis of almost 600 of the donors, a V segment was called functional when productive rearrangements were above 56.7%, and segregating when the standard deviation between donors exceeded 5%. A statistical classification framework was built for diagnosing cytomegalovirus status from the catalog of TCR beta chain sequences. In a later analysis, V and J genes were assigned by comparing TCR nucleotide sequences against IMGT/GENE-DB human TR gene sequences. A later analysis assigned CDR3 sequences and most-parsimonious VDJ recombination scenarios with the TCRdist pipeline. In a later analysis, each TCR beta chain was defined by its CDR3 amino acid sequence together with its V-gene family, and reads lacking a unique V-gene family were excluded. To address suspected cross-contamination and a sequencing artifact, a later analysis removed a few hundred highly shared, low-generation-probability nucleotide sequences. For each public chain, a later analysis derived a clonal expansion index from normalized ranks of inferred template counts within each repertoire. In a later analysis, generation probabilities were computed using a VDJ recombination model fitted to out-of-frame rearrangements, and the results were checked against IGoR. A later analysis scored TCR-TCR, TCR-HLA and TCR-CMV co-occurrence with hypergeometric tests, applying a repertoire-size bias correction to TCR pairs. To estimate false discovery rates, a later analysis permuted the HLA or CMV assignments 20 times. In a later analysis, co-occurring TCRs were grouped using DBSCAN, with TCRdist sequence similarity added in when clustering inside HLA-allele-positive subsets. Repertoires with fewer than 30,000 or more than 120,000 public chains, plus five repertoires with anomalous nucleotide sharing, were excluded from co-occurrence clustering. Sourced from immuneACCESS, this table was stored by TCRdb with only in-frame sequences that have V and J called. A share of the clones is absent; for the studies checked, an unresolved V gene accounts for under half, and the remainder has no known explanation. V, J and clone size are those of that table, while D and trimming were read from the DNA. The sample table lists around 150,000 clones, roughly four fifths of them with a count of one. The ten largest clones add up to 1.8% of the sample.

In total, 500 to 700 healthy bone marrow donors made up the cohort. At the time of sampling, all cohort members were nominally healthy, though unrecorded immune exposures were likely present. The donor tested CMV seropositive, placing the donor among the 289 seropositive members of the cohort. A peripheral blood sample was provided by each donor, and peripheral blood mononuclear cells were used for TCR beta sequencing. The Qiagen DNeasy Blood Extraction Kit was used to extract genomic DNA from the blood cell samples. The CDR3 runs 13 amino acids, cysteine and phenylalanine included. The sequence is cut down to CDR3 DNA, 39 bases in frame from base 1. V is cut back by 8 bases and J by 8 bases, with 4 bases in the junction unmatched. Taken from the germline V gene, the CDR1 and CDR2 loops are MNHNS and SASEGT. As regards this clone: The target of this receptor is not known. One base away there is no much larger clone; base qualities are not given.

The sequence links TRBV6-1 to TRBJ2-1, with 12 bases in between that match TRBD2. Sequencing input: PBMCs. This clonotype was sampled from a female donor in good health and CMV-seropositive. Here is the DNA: TGTGCCAGCCGAAGACTAGCGGGAGATGAGCAGTTCTTC. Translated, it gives CASRRLAGDEQFF.